The 18 T cell receptor beta chains given below trace back to one sample, sequenced in a study of identical twins. TCRdb re-called the 5' RACE reads through MiXCR, storing one row per CDR3 protein. The table records 1.5 million to 2 million distinct CDR3 sequences, around 29% of them present only once. The sequenced sample consisted of cord blood. The receptors were gathered from a newborn girl in good health.

This clonotype was picked up many times. The chain employs TRBV10-3 and TRBJ1-4, with D tentatively TRBD1 (5 bases). Germline V gene sequence: CDR1 ENHRY, CDR2 SYGVKD. The CDR3 totals 13 residues. With 4 bases removed from V and 10 bases from J, the gap between germline ends came to 13 bases. The CDR3 here is CAISGSGMGKLFF. The CDR3 DNA reads as TGTGCCATCAGTGGTTCAGGGATGGGAAAACTGTTTTTT.

The rearrangement joins TRBV11-2 to TRBJ2-1; TRBD2 matches at 13 bases. CDR1 SGHAT and CDR2 FQNNGV come from the germline V gene. The CDR3 extends over 13 amino acids. V gave up 9 bases and J gave up 9 bases; unmatched junction bases: 5. The CDR3 sequence is CASGTSGTGEQFF. CDR3 bases: TGTGCCAGTGGGACTAGCGGGACGGGTGAGCAGTTCTTC.

The chain employs TRBV6-5 and TRBJ2-5; TRBD2 matches at 10 bases. With V trimmed by 0 bases and J by 0 bases, 7 bases remained unmatched. The germline V gene has CDR1 MNHEY and CDR2 SVGAGI. The CDR3 has 18 amino acids. The CDR3 reads CASSYSKLAGINQETQYF. The CDR3 bases are TGTGCCAGCAGTTACTCGAAACTAGCGGGGATCAACCAAGAGACCCAGTACTTC.

A few counts support this clonotype. V gene TRBV14 combines with J gene TRBJ2-7; 9 bases align to TRBD2. Per the germline V gene, CDR1 is SGHDN and CDR2 is FVKESK. V was pared by 5 bases and J by 3 bases, with 8 bases of the junction left unmatched. CDR3 length equals 15 residues. CDR3 sequence reads: CASSARLADHYEQYF. The DNA of the CDR3 is TGTGCCAGCAGCGCACGACTAGCGGACCACTACGAGCAGTACTTC.

The chain couples TRBV5-6 to TRBJ2-7; 7 nucleotides match TRBD1. Germline assignment: CDR1 SGHDT and CDR2 YYEEEE. Unmatched junction bases numbered 5, after V lost 3 bases and J lost 2 bases. The CDR3 length is 14 residues. The CDR3 region has the DNA TGTGCCAGCAGCTCAGGGACAGACACCTACGAGCAGTACTTC. It yields the protein CASSSGTDTYEQYF.

This clonotype was counted a few times. This chain joins TRBV10-3 and TRBJ1-2; possible D gene TRBD1, 6 bases. The CDR3 loop spans 11 amino acids. With 8 bases removed from V and 6 bases from J, the gap between germline ends came to 10 bases. Germline CDR1 reads ENHRY; CDR2 reads SYGVKD. CDR3 in DNA: TGTGCCATCGGGGGGGCAGATGGCTACACCTTC. Translation: CAIGGADGYTF.

The chain links TRBV2 to TRBJ2-7, with 12 bases identical to TRBD2. Trimming cost V 5 bases and J 3 bases; bases outside gene matches: 8. Germline CDR1 is SNHLY and CDR2 is FYNNEI. The CDR3 has 16 amino acids. The CDR3 DNA follows: TGTGCCAGCAGTCGCGACCCACTAGCGGGAGGCTACGAGCAGTACTTC. Translating gives CASSRDPLAGGYEQYF.

This clonotype was observed a few times. V gene TRBV6-5 combines with J gene TRBJ2-7; 12 bases align to TRBD2. The CDR3 covers 15 residues. The junction had 7 bases not matched to a gene; V was cut back by 5 bases and J by 5 bases. Germline loops: CDR1 MNHEY, CDR2 SVGAGI. The CDR3 DNA sequence: TGTGCCAGCAGTGTCCTAGCGGGAGGGCCCGACGAGCAGTACTTC. It specifies CASSVLAGGPDEQYF.

This clonotype was observed a handful of times. The J gene is TRBJ1-1, the V gene TRBV10-1, with a weak D call TRBD1 (6 bases). Germline values: CDR1 WNHNN, CDR2 SYGVQD (reference sequence). This CDR3 is 15 amino acids long. V gave up 0 bases and J gave up 1 base, with 9 bases separating them. CDR3 residues: CASSESRGSNTEAFF. The CDR3 nucleotides read TGCGCCAGCAGTGAGTCAAGGGGGTCGAACACTGAAGCTTTCTTT.

This clonotype came up a few times. This rearrangement joins TRBV25-1 to TRBJ2-1; 8 nucleotides agree with TRBD1. Matching the DNA end better, TRBJ2-7 makes the J call doubtful. Per germline, CDR1 MGHDK and CDR2 SYGVNS. This CDR3 comprises 16 residues. This CDR3 is CASTGQGPSSYNEQYF. CDR3 in DNA: TGTGCCAGCACCGGACAGGGACCGTCTTCCTACAATGAGCAGTACTTC.

This clonotype was seen more than once but under ten times. V is TRBV3-1 and J is TRBJ1-6; D is uncertain. Looked up from germline, CDR1 is LGHDT and CDR2 is YNNKEL (reference sequence). The ends were cut back, 3 bases at V and 0 bases at J, with 12 bases in the middle. The CDR3 loop spans 17 amino acids. As DNA, the CDR3 is TGTGCCAGCAGCCACGGCAGCATGGGCTCCTATAATTCACCCCTCCACTTT. This sequence encodes CASSHGSMGSYNSPLHF.

This clonotype has only a few counts. The chain carries TRBV20-1 and TRBJ1-5; weak D call: TRBD1 (5 bases). CDR1 DFQATT and CDR2 SNEGSKA come from the germline V gene (reference sequence). This CDR3 contains 13 residues. The CDR3 DNA sequence: TGCAGCTCCTTGGGGGTAGCGAATCAGCCCCAGCATTTT. Protein sequence: CSSLGVANQPQHF.

V is TRBV21-1 and J is TRBJ2-5. TRBV21-1 is a documented pseudogene. CDR3 length: 13 residues. CDR3 region: CASSSLTKETQYF. The CDR3 coding sequence is TGTGCCAGCAGCTCCCTAACCAAGGAGACCCAGTACTTC.

The table lists this clonotype with a few counts. The rearrangement uses TRBV20-1 and TRBJ2-7; perhaps TRBD2 as D (6 bases). Germline V gene data show CDR1 as DFQATT and CDR2 as SNEGSKA (reference sequence). Between the trimmed V and J ends, which lost 2 bases and 3 bases, there was a span of 11 bases. This CDR3 has 13 residues. The CDR3 loop reads CSARRDFLYEQYF. In nucleotides, the CDR3 is TGCAGTGCTAGAAGGGACTTTCTCTACGAGCAGTACTTC.

This clonotype was seen a handful of times. The chain recombines TRBV5-1 with TRBJ2-3; D is perhaps TRBD2 (5 bases). The germline CDR1 and CDR2 sequences are SGHRS and YFSETQ. This CDR3 is built from 17 residues. V lost 4 bases to trimming and J lost 1 base, with 19 bases between them. The CDR3: CASSLNEGGLRTDTQYF. As DNA, the CDR3 is TGCGCCAGCAGCCTCAATGAAGGTGGACTCCGCACAGATACGCAGTATTTT.

The J gene is TRBJ2-3, the V gene TRBV12-3 or TRBV12-4, with TRBD2 identical over 12 bases. The V segment lost 2 bases and the J segment 5 bases; nucleotides outside the gene matches: 5. The CDR3 sequence is 16 residues long. The CDR3 DNA sequence: TGTGCCAGCAGTTTAAAGCCGGGACTAGCGGGAGATACGCAGTATTTT. This translates into CASSLKPGLAGDTQYF.

On this clonotype itself: At one of its ends the junction is not consistent with the germline gene, which may arise from a read error. V and J are TRBV10-3 and TRBJ2-3, with 10 bases identical to TRBD2. CDR3 size: 14 residues. Germline lookup yields CDR1 ENHRY and CDR2 SYGVKD. Written as DNA, the CDR3 is TGTGCCACCAGTCTAGCGGGAGTCCATGATACGCAGTATTTT. Amino acid sequence: CATSLAGVHDTQYF.

V usage is TRBV14 and J usage is TRBJ2-5; perhaps TRBD2 as D (7 bases). TRBJ2-7 explains the end of the DNA better; the J call may be wrong. Germline loops: CDR1 SGHDN, CDR2 FVKESK. The CDR3 consists of 15 residues. CDR3 DNA sequence: TGTGCCAGCAGCCAAGATTTTCGGGGGGCCGGCGAGCAGTACTTC. The encoded protein is CASSQDFRGAGEQYF.